This T cell receptor (beta chain) was found in a study of shared T cell receptors in the human thymus (dated by TCRdb to the early 2020s). About the investigation overall: The study examined how self-reactive, shared T-cell receptor alpha chains are generated in the human thymus.

As for this clone: No cognate antigen has been identified for it. No base qualities exist here, and no much larger clone lies one base off it.

The library relied on the immunoSEQ multiplex PCR assay. In TCRdb, the immuneACCESS table is reduced to in-frame sequences with V and J assigned. These tables do not hold every clone; where another copy was compared, an unresolved V gene accounts for under half, and the others remain unexplained. This sample holds approximately 580,000 clones; around 82% were observed only once. Approximately 0.013% of the sample belongs to the ten largest clones. Trimming at the junction amounts to 2 bases on V and 3 bases on J, and the germline ends lie 13 bases apart. There are 15 amino acids in the CDR3, from cysteine to phenylalanine inclusive. Solely the CDR3 DNA is kept, with 45 bases framed from the first base. For CDR1 and CDR2, the germline V gene lists SGHDT and YYEEEE. This sample was shared with a second study, whose subject was human thymus T cells. The second paper further reports: The donors were immunologically healthy infants in Finland who had open corrective cardiac surgery for congenital heart defects. Thymus tissue was collected as surgical resects that were removed during corrective cardiac surgery. Usage of V and J gene segments appeared to be biased in both the thymic and the peripheral blood repertoires. According to the related research, thymic TCR repertoires were highly overlapping among unrelated individuals. The study used 7 or 8 infant thymus samples plus four related peripheral blood samples to characterize TCR alpha and beta repertoires. Donor ages ranging from about 7 to 244 days were recorded, and five to seven male and a couple of female infants were included in the cohort. Thymocytes were released mechanically from tissue and stored at -70 °C as pellets of about 9.5-32 million cells. A QIAsymphony instrument was used to extract genomic DNA from frozen cell pellets. The immunoSEQ multiplex PCR assay was used to amplify the TCRB and TCRAD loci from a standardized amount of quality-controlled genomic DNA. The V(D)J region was spanned by amplicons of a length sufficient to cover the CDR3 and to identify V and J genes. The amplicons were sequenced on an Illumina platform via the commercial immunoSEQ service. Primer bias and sequencing errors were corrected as previously described, and TCRAD and TCRB were defined on the basis of the IMGT database. immunoSEQ Analyzer 3.0 and VDJTools were used for repertoire analysis, which covered basic statistics, V/J segment usage, diversity estimates, rarefaction and pairwise overlap. Diversity was estimated using the Chao1, ChaoE, Efron-Thisted, Shannon and inverse Simpson indices, and was also estimated on datasets down-sampled to the size of the smallest sample. Repertoire overlap used strict matching of CDR3 nucleotide sequence, V gene and J gene, with Jaccard-based multidimensional scaling clustering. Thymus samples yielded on average around 810,000 unique TCRB clonotypes, compared with around 84,000 from blood samples.

Source material: thymocytes. Rearrangement joined TRBV5-6 to TRBJ2-3; the D segment could be TRBD2, given 7 matching bases. The TCR was taken from a boy younger than two with a congenital heart defect. Donor details come from another sample of the same person, matched by shared clones. The CDR3 protein sequence reads: CASSLGGGPTDTQYF. The nucleotides are TGTGCCAGCAGCTTAGGGGGAGGGCCGACAGATACGCAGTATTTT.